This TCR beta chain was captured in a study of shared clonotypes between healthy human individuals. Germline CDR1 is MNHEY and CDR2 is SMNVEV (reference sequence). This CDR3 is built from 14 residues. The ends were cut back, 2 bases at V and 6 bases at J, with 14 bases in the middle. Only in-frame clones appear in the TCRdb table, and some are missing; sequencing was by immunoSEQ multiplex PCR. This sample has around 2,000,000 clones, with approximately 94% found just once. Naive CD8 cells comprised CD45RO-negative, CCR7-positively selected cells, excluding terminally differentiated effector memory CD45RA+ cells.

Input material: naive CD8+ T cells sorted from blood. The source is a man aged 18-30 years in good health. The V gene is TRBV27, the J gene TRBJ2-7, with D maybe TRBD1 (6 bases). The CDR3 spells CASSLDASGAEQYF. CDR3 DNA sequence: TGTGCCAGCAGTTTAGATGCGTCAGGGGCCGAGCAGTACTTC.